Below are 29 T cell receptor beta chains sequenced from a single sample in a study of blood T cell repertoires in COVID-19. Some clones are missing from TCRdb's copy, which holds only in-frame ones; the method was immunoSEQ multiplex PCR. The sample has about 140,000 clones; 84% are singletons. Input material: peripheral blood. The origin of the receptors is a human donor in a cohort sampled during active COVID-19.

The J gene is TRBJ2-1, the V gene TRBV3-1 (or the pseudogene TRBV3-2); D is perhaps TRBD1 (6 bases). V lost 5 bases to trimming and J lost 7 bases, with 15 bases between them. This CDR3 is built from 14 residues. CDR1 is LGHDT and CDR2 is YNNKEL in the germline V gene (reference sequence). The CDR3 DNA follows: TGTGCCAGCAGCTCTCATAACAGGGATAATGAGCAGTTCTTC. It specifies CASSSHNRDNEQFF.

The CDR3 coding sequence is TGCGCCAGCAGCTTCTCGGGGGAAGAGACCCAGTACTTC. Encoded protein: CASSFSGEETQYF. This sequence joins TRBV5-1 and TRBJ2-5; D is perhaps TRBD2 (6 bases). CDR1 is SGHRS, CDR2 YFSETQ, per germline. The V end was cut by 2 bases, the J end by 3 bases, with 8 bases between. The CDR3 runs 13 residues. Using reference TRBV5-1 and TRBJ2-5 for the parts outside the CDR3, the full variable domain is KAGVTQTPRYLIKTRGQQVTLSCSPISGHRSVSWYQQTPGQGLQFLFEYFSETQRNKGNFPGRFSGRQFSNSRSEMNVSTLELGDSALYLCASSFSGEETQYFGPGTRLLVL.

The V call is TRBV28, the J call TRBJ1-3, with D possibly being TRBD1 (5 bases). This CDR3 region has 18 residues. Germline values: CDR1 MDHEN, CDR2 SYDVKM. The germline V and J ends were trimmed by 5 bases and 0 bases, with 20 bases remaining between them. Written as DNA, the CDR3 is TGTGCCAGCAGTCTCGACGCGGGGGGGTTGAGCTCTGGAAACACCATATATTTT. Its translation is CASSLDAGGLSSGNTIYF. The entire variable domain, with the rest obtained from reference TRBV28 and TRBJ1-3, is as follows: DVKVTQSSRYLVKRTGEKVFLECVQDMDHENMFWYRQDPGLGLRLIYFSYDVKMKEKGDIPEGYSVSREKKERFSLILESASTNQTSMYLCASSLDAGGLSSGNTIYFGEGSWLTVV.

This chain connects TRBV14 to TRBJ2-7; 9 positions agree with TRBD1. Trimming at V came to 3 bases and at J to 4 bases, leaving 10 bases not matched to a gene. Germline V lookup: CDR1 SGHDN, CDR2 FVKESK. This CDR3 is 16 amino acids long. CDR3 sequence (DNA): TGTGCCAGCAGCCACCTCCGGGACAGGGTTCTTTACGAGCAGTACTTC. It specifies CASSHLRDRVLYEQYF.

In this sample, this clone turned up once. This chain links TRBV14 with TRBJ1-2; D ambiguous. In germline, CDR1 is SGHDN, CDR2 FVKESK. There are 16 residues in the CDR3. Trimming removed 2 bases from V and 1 base from J, with 14 bases in between. This CDR3 is CASSQTGTRINYGYTF. CDR3 DNA sequence: TGTGCCAGCAGCCAAACGGGTACCAGAATTAACTATGGCTACACCTTC.

The chain carries TRBV5-6 and TRBJ2-3, with D possibly matching TRBD1 (6 bases). The CDR3 sequence is 16 residues long. Trimming took off 5 bases at V and 3 bases at J, with 19 bases between the two ends. Germline CDR1 is SGHDT and CDR2 is YYEEEE. The CDR3 nucleotides read TGTGCCAGCAGAAACCTGGGACAAGGCCAGACAGATACGCAGTATTTT. This codes for CASRNLGQGQTDTQYF. Complete variable domain (other parts from reference TRBV5-6 and TRBJ2-3): DAGVTQSPTHLIKTRGQQVTLRCSPKSGHDTVSWYQQALGQGPQFIFQYYEEEERQRGNFPDRFSGHQFPNYSSELNVNALLLGDSALYLCASRNLGQGQTDTQYFGPGTRLTVL.

The chain carries TRBV9 and TRBJ1-1; unclear D gene. There are 13 residues in the CDR3. Trimming stripped 0 bases from V and 4 bases from J, with 7 bases between. Germline assignment: CDR1 SGDLS and CDR2 YYNGEE. The CDR3 region has the DNA TGTGCCAGCAGCGTAGGGTTGAGCACTGAAGCTTTCTTT. It encodes CASSVGLSTEAFF.

The V gene is TRBV4-3, the J gene TRBJ1-3; maybe TRBD1 (5 bases). V was pared by 4 bases and J by 0 bases, with 16 bases between. Germline loops: CDR1 LGHNA, CDR2 YSLEER. The CDR3 spans 17 residues. CDR3 DNA sequence: TGCGCCAGCAGCCTAACTAACAGGTTCAGCTCTGGAAACACCATATATTTT. This encodes CASSLTNRFSSGNTIYF.

The rearrangement uses TRBV5-4 and TRBJ2-7; D may be TRBD2 (5 bases). The length of the CDR3 is 14 residues. V shed 1 base and J shed 3 bases, with 11 bases lying between them. From germline, CDR1 is SGHNT and CDR2 YYREEE (reference sequence). CDR3 sequence (DNA): TGTGCCAGCAGCTTGCGGGGATCCTTCTACGAGCAGTACTTC. It translates to CASSLRGSFYEQYF.

The chain combines TRBV5-4 with TRBJ2-1; 8 bases line up with TRBD2. V was pared by 4 bases and J by 5 bases, with 11 bases of the junction left unmatched. The CDR3 sequence is 16 residues long. Germline V gene lookup returns CDR1 SGHNT and CDR2 YYREEE (reference sequence). CDR3 sequence reads: CASSGTGGGDHNEQFF. CDR3 bases: TGTGCCAGCAGCGGGACCGGGGGGGGCGACCACAATGAGCAGTTCTTC.

The V call is TRBV19, the J call TRBJ2-3; TRBD2 matches at 8 bases. The CDR3 spans 13 residues. V gave up 5 bases and J gave up 6 bases; unmatched junction bases: 4. Germline V lookup: CDR1 LNHDA, CDR2 SQIVND (reference sequence). The CDR3 loop reads CASSLAGSDTQYF. The CDR3 DNA is TGTGCCAGTAGTTTAGCGGGGTCGGATACGCAGTATTTT.

The rearrangement links TRBV19 to TRBJ1-5, with D perhaps TRBD1 (5 bases). The V and J ends lost 0 bases and 3 bases respectively, with 12 bases between them. In germline, CDR1 is LNHDA, CDR2 SQIVND (reference sequence). CDR3 length: 16 amino acids. The CDR3 protein is CASSIDFQGPNQPQHF. CDR3 bases: TGTGCCAGTAGTATAGATTTCCAGGGCCCCAATCAGCCCCAGCATTTT.

This chain joins TRBV2 and TRBJ1-2, with D tentatively TRBD1 (6 bases). The CDR3 spans 14 residues. Per the germline V gene, CDR1 is SNHLY and CDR2 is FYNNEI. V was shortened by 4 bases and J by 0 bases, with 9 bases between the two germline ends. DNA of the CDR3: TGTGCCAGCAGTGCTGACAGGCCTAACTATGGCTACACCTTC. Its translation is CASSADRPNYGYTF.

The gene calls are TRBV4-3 and TRBJ1-5, with a tentative D call TRBD1 (5 bases). Germline V CDR1 and CDR2: LGHNA, YSLEER. The CDR3 is made up of 14 amino acids. V was clipped by 0 bases and J by 7 bases, with 10 bases between them. Written as DNA, the CDR3 is TGCGCCAGCAGCCAAGAGGACAACCCCCAGCCCCAGCATTTT. Amino acid sequence: CASSQEDNPQPQHF.

The chain recombines TRBV27 with TRBJ1-2; TRBD1 might be the D (5 bases). The V end lost 5 bases, the J end lost 4 bases, and 11 bases lay between the germline ends. Germline CDR1 and CDR2: MNHEY and SMNVEV (reference sequence). This CDR3 region has 13 residues. CDR3 loop: CASSQRGIYGYTF. CDR3 bases: TGTGCCAGCAGTCAGCGGGGGATCTATGGCTACACCTTC.

The chain links TRBV13 to TRBJ1-6; 8 bases agree with TRBD1. CDR1 is PRHDT and CDR2 is FYEKMQ in the germline V gene (reference sequence). The CDR3 is 16 amino acids. V dropped 6 bases and J dropped 7; count of bases not matched to a gene: 11. This CDR3 is CASRDGTGLKNSPLHF. The CDR3 DNA is TGTGCCAGCAGAGACGGGACAGGCCTTAAGAATTCACCCCTCCACTTT.

The V gene is TRBV11-2, the J gene TRBJ2-7; no reliable D call. Germline V gene lookup returns CDR1 SGHAT and CDR2 FQNNGV. There are 14 residues in the CDR3. Trimming cost V 1 base and J 1 base, with 8 bases left between them. The CDR3 spells CASSLVGPSYEQYF. DNA for the CDR3: TGTGCCAGCAGCTTAGTTGGGCCTTCCTACGAGCAGTACTTC.

V is TRBV7-8 and J is TRBJ1-4, with 7 bases lining up with TRBD1. The germline gives CDR1 SGHVS, CDR2 FQNEAQ. The trim removed 1 base at V and 6 bases at J, leaving 5 bases unmatched. CDR3 length equals 15 residues. CDR3 in amino acids: CASSLGGGVDEKLFF. CDR3 DNA sequence: TGTGCCAGCAGCTTAGGAGGGGGCGTGGATGAAAAACTGTTTTTT.

The genes are TRBV19 and TRBJ2-2; 12 bases align to TRBD2. V shed 3 bases, J shed 1 base, and the junction held 3 bases outside the gene matches. The CDR3 loop spans 17 amino acids. CDR1 and CDR2 from the germline V gene are LNHDA and SQIVND (reference sequence). The CDR3 nucleotides read TGTGCCAGTAGTATTCCTAGCGGGGGGGAGAACACCGGGGAGCTGTTTTTT. This gives the protein CASSIPSGGENTGELFF. Looking up the rest from reference TRBV19 and TRBJ2-2 gives the full variable domain: DGGITQSPKYLFRKEGQNVTLSCEQNLNHDAMYWYRQDPGQGLRLIYYSQIVNDFQKGDIAEGYSVSREKKESFPLTVTSAQKNPTAFYLCASSIPSGGENTGELFFGEGSRLTVL.

The chain links TRBV29-1 to TRBJ1-1; perhaps TRBD1 as D (5 bases). V lost 7 bases to trimming and J lost 1 base, with 10 bases between them. The germline CDR1 and CDR2 sequences are SQVTM and ANQGSEA. The CDR3 runs to 12 residues. The CDR3 nucleotides are TGCAGCGCGGGACCAGGGAACACTGAAGCTTTCTTT. It specifies CSAGPGNTEAFF.

The CDR3 here is CASSLYGGGANTGELFF. Written as DNA, the CDR3 is TGTGCCAGCAGCTTATATGGCGGGGGCGCGAACACCGGGGAGCTGTTTTTT. This chain uses TRBV11-3 with TRBJ2-2; possibly TRBD2 for D (7 bases). CDR3 size: 17 residues. V was pared by 2 bases and J by 0 bases, with 13 bases between. In germline, CDR1 is SGHNT, CDR2 YENEEA.

V is TRBV18 and J is TRBJ1-1, with D perhaps matching TRBD1 (6 bases). Trimming cost V 0 bases and J 5 bases, with 10 bases left between them. This CDR3 has 14 residues. Germline CDR1 KGHSH, CDR2 LQKENI. This chain's CDR3 is CASSPPKGVTEAFF. DNA for the CDR3: TGTGCCAGCTCACCACCGAAGGGGGTTACTGAAGCTTTCTTT.

This clone was detected a few times. Here the CDR3 reads CASSLEFRYEQYF. Written as DNA, the CDR3 is TGCGCCAGCAGCTTGGAGTTCAGGTACGAGCAGTACTTC. The rearrangement joins TRBV5-1 to TRBJ2-7; no definite D call. The CDR3 extends over 13 amino acids. The germline V gene encodes CDR1 SGHRS and CDR2 YFSETQ. The germline V and J ends were trimmed by 0 bases and 4 bases, with 8 bases remaining between them.

V usage is TRBV15 and J usage is TRBJ2-2, with D uncertain. Germline CDR1 is LNHNV and CDR2 is YYDKDF (reference sequence). CDR3 length: 16 amino acids. Trimming removed 0 bases from V and 4 bases from J, with 12 bases in between. The CDR3 DNA reads as TGTGCCACCAGCAGAGATTTGGCACCAGGCACCGGGGAGCTGTTTTTT. Translating gives CATSRDLAPGTGELFF.

The chain uses TRBV6-5 and TRBJ1-5; unclear D gene. The CDR3 has 15 amino acids. Germline CDR1 and CDR2: MNHEY and SVGAGI. V was clipped by 6 bases and J by 6 bases, with 18 bases between them. The CDR3 loop is CASSPMEASGQPQHF. CDR3 sequence (DNA): TGTGCCAGCAGCCCCATGGAGGCGTCGGGTCAGCCCCAGCATTTT.

The V call is TRBV2, the J call TRBJ1-5; no definite D call. The germline gives CDR1 SNHLY, CDR2 FYNNEI. The V gene lost 3 bases and the J gene lost 4 bases, with 10 bases spanning the gap. The CDR3 covers 14 residues. CDR3 residues: CASSDSADNQPQHF. The CDR3 DNA reads TGTGCCAGCAGTGATTCCGCAGATAATCAGCCCCAGCATTTT. The entire variable domain, with the rest obtained from reference TRBV2 and TRBJ1-5, is as follows: EPEVTQTPSHQVTQMGQEVILRCVPISNHLYFYWYRQILGQKVEFLVSFYNNEISEKSEIFDDQFSVERPDGSNFTLKIRSTKLEDSAMYFCASSDSADNQPQHFGDGTRLSIL.

The CDR3 DNA is TGTGCCACCAGCAGACAAACTAGGGTCGGCTACGAGCAGTACTTC. Amino acids: CATSRQTRVGYEQYF. The chain joins TRBV15 to TRBJ2-7, with D perhaps TRBD2 (5 bases). This CDR3 spans 15 amino acids. The V and J ends lost 2 bases and 3 bases respectively, with 14 bases between them. CDR1 and CDR2 (germline): LNHNV, YYDKDF (reference sequence).

V gene TRBV5-4 combines with J gene TRBJ2-7; 7 nucleotides align to TRBD2. Looked up from germline, CDR1 is SGHNT and CDR2 is YYREEE (reference sequence). With V trimmed by 4 bases and J by 0 bases, 10 bases remained unmatched. CDR3 length: 16 residues. In nucleotides, the CDR3 is TGTGCCAGCAGCCTTGGACTAGGAGGGTCCTCCTACGAGCAGTACTTC. As protein: CASSLGLGGSSYEQYF.

This chain joins TRBV6-1 and TRBJ2-1, with 7 bases lining up with TRBD2. Germline CDR1 MNHNS, CDR2 SASEGT. The CDR3 runs 15 residues. The V segment lost 3 bases and the J segment 4 bases; nucleotides outside the gene matches: 6. The CDR3 bases are TGTGCCAGCAGTGATCTCTGGCGGGGGTACAATGAGCAGTTCTTC. Translated, it gives CASSDLWRGYNEQFF.